What follows are 7 T cell receptor beta chains derived from one specimen sequenced in a study of blood T cell repertoires in COVID-19. The method was immunoSEQ multiplex PCR; TCRdb's version includes in-frame clones alone and lacks a portion of them. The sample carries approximately 170,000 clones, less than 85% recorded once. Sequenced: PBMCs or T cells enriched from blood (not recorded which). The receptors were sampled from a woman aged 45 to 65 who had recovered from COVID-19.

The chain is built from TRBV21-1 and TRBJ2-7; TRBD2, the D gene given by the table, was not confirmed from the DNA. TRBV21-1 is a pseudogene segment. The length of the CDR3 is 15 residues. The DNA for the CDR3 is TGTGCCAGCAGCAGCCGCGGTAAAAGCTCCTACGAGCAGTACGTC. Its protein is CASSSRGKSSYEQYV.

This chain links TRBV7-3 with TRBJ1-2, with 7 bases lining up with TRBD1. Looked up from germline, CDR1 is SGHTA and CDR2 is FQGTGA. V dropped 5 bases and J dropped 3; count of bases not matched to a gene: 9. The CDR3 covers 15 residues. The CDR3 nucleotides read TGTGCCAGCAGCCCCCAACAGGGGTGGGACTATGGCTACACCTTC. Its protein product is CASSPQQGWDYGYTF.

The chain recombines TRBV4-1 with TRBJ2-7, with unresolved D. This CDR3 is built from 14 residues. V lost 0 bases and J 2 bases, leaving 8 bases between the germline ends. From germline, CDR1 is MGHRA and CDR2 YSYEKL. The CDR3 nucleotides are TGCGCCAGCAGCCAAGAAACTTATACCTACGAGCAGTACGTC. This gives the protein CASSQETYTYEQYV.

This sequence joins TRBV6-1 and TRBJ1-5; D gene uncertain. CDR1 is MNHNS and CDR2 is SASEGT in the germline V gene. This CDR3 comprises 14 residues. V was trimmed by 3 bases and J by 5 bases, leaving 11 bases between them. CDR3 amino acids: CASSDSGGYQPQHF. The DNA for the CDR3 is TGTGCCAGCAGTGATTCGGGAGGGTATCAGCCCCAGCATTTT.

This rearrangement joins TRBV9 to TRBJ1-2, with D unclear. Germline V gene sequence: CDR1 SGDLS, CDR2 YYNGEE. The CDR3 is made up of 15 amino acids. The V end lost 2 bases, the J end lost 0 bases, and 11 bases lay between the germline ends. Here the CDR3 DNA reads TGTGCCAGCAGCGTCGGAGATTCCCCTAACTATGGCTACACCTTC. This codes for CASSVGDSPNYGYTF.

This sequence joins TRBV5-5 and TRBJ2-4; no firm D call. CDR3 size: 15 residues. V gave up 1 base and J gave up 3 bases, with 11 bases separating them. Germline lookup yields CDR1 SGHKS and CDR2 YYEKEE (reference sequence). The CDR3 protein is CASSLSRFYKNIQYF. The CDR3 bases are TGTGCCAGCAGCTTGTCCCGCTTCTACAAAAACATTCAGTACTTC.

V is TRBV18 and J is TRBJ1-4; 7 nucleotides agree with TRBD1. Trimming took 3 bases from V and 0 from J; bases not matched to a gene: 1. Per the germline V gene, CDR1 is KGHSH and CDR2 is LQKENI. This CDR3 has 15 amino acids. CDR3 loop: CASSPQGATNEKLFF. CDR3 DNA: TGTGCCAGCTCACCCCAGGGGGCAACTAATGAAAAACTGTTTTTT.